The rows below give T cell receptor beta chains drawn from one sample of a study of cytomegalovirus exposure and HLA in healthy donors. Only in-frame clones appear in the TCRdb table, and some are missing; sequencing was by immunoSEQ multiplex PCR. The data hold fewer than 130,000 clones, with 79% observed a single time. The sequenced material came from PBMCs. These receptors were collected from a woman aged 40 to 55 in good health and CMV-seronegative. Each CDR3 is given with its conserved first and last residue. The order of the fields is D gene, J gene, clone size, V gene, CDR3 protein, CDR3 DNA. D genes are given only for firm matches. Expanded clones are given a class, and other clones once, few, many or no size at all.

TRBD1 | TRBJ1-2 | - | TRBV5-1 | CASSPETGAFYGYTF | TGCGCCAGCAGCCCGGAGACAGGGGCCTTCTATGGCTACACCTTC
TRBD2 | TRBJ2-3 | - | TRBV5-1 | CASARTSGIDTQYF | TGCGCCAGCGCGAGGACTAGCGGGATTGATACGCAGTATTTT
TRBD2 | TRBJ2-1 | - | TRBV18 | CASSPSGTTYNEQFF | TGTGCCAGCTCACCCTCCGGGACTACGTACAATGAGCAGTTCTTC
TRBD1 | TRBJ1-1 | - | TRBV5-5 | CASSLALQGLGGQNTEAFF | TGCGCCAGCAGCTTGGCCCTACAGGGGTTAGGAGGACAGAACACTGAAGCTTTCTTT
TRBD1 | TRBJ1-1 | - | TRBV6-5 | CASSGQGARVTEAFF | TGTGCCAGCAGTGGACAGGGGGCGCGGGTCACTGAAGCTTTCTTT
TRBD2 | TRBJ2-7 | - | TRBV7-2 | CASRVAGGRNEQYF | TGTGCCAGCAGGGTAGCGGGGGGGCGCAACGAGCAGTACTTC
TRBD2 | TRBJ2-7 | - | TRBV5-6 | CASSFRGGALGEQYF | TGTGCCAGCAGCTTCCGGGGGGGGGCGCTGGGGGAGCAGTACTTC
TRBD2 | TRBJ2-2 | - | TRBV6-1 | CASSEVGGDTGELFF | TGTGCCAGCAGTGAAGTGGGAGGGGACACCGGGGAGCTGTTTTTT
- | TRBJ2-3 | - | TRBV21-1 | CASSRTPGLANSGGQRSTQYF | TGTGCCAGCAGCCGAACGCCGGGACTAGCTAATTCGGGTGGTCAAAGAAGTACGCAGTATTTT
TRBD2 | TRBJ2-1 | - | TRBV11-3 | CASSLDQRLGGEQFF | TGTGCCAGCAGCTTAGATCAAAGGCTGGGGGGGGAGCAGTTCTTC
TRBD2 | TRBJ2-7 | - | TRBV7-2 | CASIPSAGGYEQYF | TGTGCCAGCATCCCTTCAGCGGGAGGGTACGAGCAGTACTTC
- | TRBJ2-3 | - | TRBV30 | CAWSVPGGTDTQYF | TGTGCCTGGAGTGTCCCAGGGGGCACAGATACGCAGTATTTT
- | TRBJ1-2 | - | TRBV11-2 | CASSLISVFYCYTF | TGTGCCAGCAGCTTAATTTCGGTATTTTATTGCTACACCTTC
- | TRBJ1-1 | once | TRBV21-1 | CASSLWDRGPPNTEAFF | TGTGCCAGCAGCCTGTGGGACAGGGGGCCCCCGAACACTGAAGCTTTCTTT
- | TRBJ2-3 | - | TRBV5-4 | CASSLDLERRGADTQYF | TGTGCCAGCAGCCTCGACCTCGAGCGTCGTGGCGCAGATACGCAGTATTTT
- | TRBJ1-2 | - | TRBV18 | CASSPQTDTSYGYTF | TGTGCCAGCTCACCTCAGACAGATACCTCCTATGGCTACACCTTC
TRBD2 | TRBJ2-3 | few | TRBV5-6 | CASSFLAGASDTQYF | TGTGCCAGCAGCTTTTTAGCGGGAGCCAGCGATACGCAGTATTTT
TRBD2 | TRBJ2-7 | - | TRBV19 | CASQSGLAGGLRDEQYF | TGTGCCAGCCAAAGTGGACTAGCGGGAGGGCTACGTGACGAGCAGTACTTC
- | TRBJ2-7 | - | TRBV25-1 | CASSEYSDEVAYEQYF | TGTGCCAGCAGTGAATATTCCGATGAGGTTGCCTACGAGCAGTACTTC
- | TRBJ1-2 | - | TRBV25-1 | CASSGDYGYTF | TGTGCCAGCAGCGGAGACTATGGCTACACCTTC
- | TRBJ1-4 | - | TRBV7-6 | CASSVGGGGREKLFF | TGTGCCAGCAGCGTCGGGGGAGGGGGACGTGAAAAACTGTTTTTT
TRBD2 | TRBJ2-3 | - | TRBV7-2 | CASTFGSRTSRTDTQYF | TGTGCCAGCACCTTTGGCTCGAGGACTAGTCGAACAGATACGCAGTATTTT
- | TRBJ2-7 | - | TRBV7-9 | CSSSSSSYEQYF | TGTTCCAGCAGCTCCAGCTCCTACGAGCAGTACTTC
TRBD1 | TRBJ2-4 | - | TRBV28 | CASSPLGQGKNIQYF | TGTGCCAGCAGTCCCCTGGGACAGGGTAAGAACATTCAGTACTTC
TRBD1 | TRBJ1-5 | - | TRBV7-2 | CASSAGTADQPQHF | TGTGCCAGCAGCGCCGGGACAGCTGATCAGCCCCAGCATTTT
TRBD2 | TRBJ2-1 | once | TRBV27 | CASSFDSGDFNEQFF | TGTGCCAGCAGTTTTGATAGCGGGGACTTCAATGAGCAGTTCTTC
TRBD2 | TRBJ2-1 | - | TRBV16 | CASSQYLAGGLGEQFF | TGTGCCAGCAGCCAATACTTAGCGGGAGGGCTAGGTGAGCAGTTCTTC